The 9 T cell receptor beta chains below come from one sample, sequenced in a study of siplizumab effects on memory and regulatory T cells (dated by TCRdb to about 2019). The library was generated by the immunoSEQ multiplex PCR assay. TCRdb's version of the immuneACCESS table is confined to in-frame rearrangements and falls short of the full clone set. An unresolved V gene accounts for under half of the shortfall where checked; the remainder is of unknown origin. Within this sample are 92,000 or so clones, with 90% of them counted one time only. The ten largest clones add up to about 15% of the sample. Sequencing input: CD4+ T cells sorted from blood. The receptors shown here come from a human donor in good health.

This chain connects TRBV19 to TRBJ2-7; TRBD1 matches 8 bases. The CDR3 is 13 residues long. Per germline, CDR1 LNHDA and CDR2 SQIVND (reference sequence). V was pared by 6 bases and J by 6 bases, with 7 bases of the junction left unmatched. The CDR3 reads CASSSGTGGEQYF. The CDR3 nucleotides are TGTGCCAGTAGCAGTGGAACAGGGGGCGAGCAGTACTTC.

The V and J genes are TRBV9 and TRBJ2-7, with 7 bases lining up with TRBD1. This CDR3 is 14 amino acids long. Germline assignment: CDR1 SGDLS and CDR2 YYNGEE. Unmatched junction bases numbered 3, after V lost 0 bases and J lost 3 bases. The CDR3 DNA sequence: TGTGCCAGCAGCGTAGGTGACAGGGTCTACGAGCAGTACTTC. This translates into CASSVGDRVYEQYF.

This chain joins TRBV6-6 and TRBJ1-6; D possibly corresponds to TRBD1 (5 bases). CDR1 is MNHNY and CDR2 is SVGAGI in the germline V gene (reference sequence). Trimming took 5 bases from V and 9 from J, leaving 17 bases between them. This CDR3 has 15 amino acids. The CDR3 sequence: CASSRERGEGSPLHF. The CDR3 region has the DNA TGTGCCAGCAGTCGCGAAAGGGGCGAAGGTTCACCCCTCCACTTT.

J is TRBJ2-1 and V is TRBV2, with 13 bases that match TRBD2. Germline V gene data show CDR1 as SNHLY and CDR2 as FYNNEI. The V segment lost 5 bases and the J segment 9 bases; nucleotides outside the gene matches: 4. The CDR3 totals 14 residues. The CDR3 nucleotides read TGTGCCAGCAGTAGGACTAGCGGGAGTAGTGAGCAGTTCTTC. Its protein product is CASSRTSGSSEQFF.

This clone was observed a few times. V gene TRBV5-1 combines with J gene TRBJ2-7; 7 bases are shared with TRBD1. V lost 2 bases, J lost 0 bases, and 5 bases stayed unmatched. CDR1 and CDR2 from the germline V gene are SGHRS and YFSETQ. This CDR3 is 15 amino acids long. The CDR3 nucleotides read TGCGCCAGCAGCTTCCGGGACAGTAGCTCCTACGAGCAGTACTTC. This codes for CASSFRDSSSYEQYF.

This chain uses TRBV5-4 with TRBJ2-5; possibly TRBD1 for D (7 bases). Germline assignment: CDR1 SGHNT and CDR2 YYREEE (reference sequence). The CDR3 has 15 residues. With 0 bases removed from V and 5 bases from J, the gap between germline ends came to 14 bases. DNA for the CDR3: TGTGCCAGCAGCTTGGATGGAGGGGGCCTGGAGACCCAGTACTTC. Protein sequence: CASSLDGGGLETQYF.

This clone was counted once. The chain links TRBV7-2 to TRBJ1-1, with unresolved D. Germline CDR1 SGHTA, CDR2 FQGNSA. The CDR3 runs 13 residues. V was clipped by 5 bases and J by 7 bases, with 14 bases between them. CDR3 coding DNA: TGTGCCAGCAGCCAGATAGAAAGACATGAAGCTTTCTTT. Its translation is CASSQIERHEAFF.

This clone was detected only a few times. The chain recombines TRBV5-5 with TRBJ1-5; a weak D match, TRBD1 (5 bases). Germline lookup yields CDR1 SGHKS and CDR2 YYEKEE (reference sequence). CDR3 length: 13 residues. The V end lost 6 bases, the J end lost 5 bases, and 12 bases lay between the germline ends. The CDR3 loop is CASNKDTYQPQHF. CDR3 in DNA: TGTGCCAGCAACAAGGACACTTATCAGCCCCAGCATTTT.

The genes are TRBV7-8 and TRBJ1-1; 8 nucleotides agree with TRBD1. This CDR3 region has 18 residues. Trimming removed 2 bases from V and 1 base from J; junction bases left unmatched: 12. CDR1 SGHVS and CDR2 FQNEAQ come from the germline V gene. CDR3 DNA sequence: TGTGCCAGCAGCTTAAGGGGACAGGAGGGAAGGGGGAACACTGAAGCTTTCTTT. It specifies CASSLRGQEGRGNTEAFF.